This T cell receptor beta chain was retrieved from a study of T-cell memory formation after mild COVID-19. Study-level results: Contracting CD4+ clones lay largely in CM and EM, with CD8+ ones residing in EMRA.

Per the germline V gene, CDR1 is SNHLY and CDR2 is FYNNEI. Between the trimmed V and J ends, which lost 6 bases and 1 base, there was a span of 12 bases. The CDR3 covers 14 residues. Regarding this clonotype: Antigen: not known.

Researchers used 5'RACE with constant-segment primers to make TCR alpha and TCR beta cDNA libraries that carry sample barcodes and UMIs. Each CDR3 protein gets one entry after TCRdb re-called the 5' RACE reads with MiXCR. The sample has hundreds of thousands of distinct CDR3 sequences; roughly 21% are singletons. The source material was PBMCs or a T cell subset sorted from them (not recorded which). The origin of this receptor is an adult woman who had mild COVID-19 (a few samples of this study predate the infection). Cell type and time point are not known. The chain couples TRBV2 to TRBJ1-1, with no clear D. This CDR3 reads CASRDDGGNTEAFF. The CDR3 DNA reads as TGTGCCAGCAGGGATGATGGAGGGAACACTGAAGCTTTCTTT.